One TCR beta chain is described in this entry. The assay was immunoSEQ multiplex PCR, and TCRdb's table has in-frame clones only and misses some. The repertoire holds some 390,000 clones, more than 75% seen once, with 2.3% in the top ten. This CDR3 has 16 amino acids. The trim removed 3 bases at V and 0 bases at J, leaving 5 bases unmatched. Germline V gene data show CDR1 as SGHVS and CDR2 as FQNEAQ. These data originate in a study of blood T cell repertoires in COVID-19. The receptor comes from a woman aged 60-75 years with COVID-19, enrolled during active disease. Sequencing input: peripheral blood. V gene TRBV7-8 combines with J gene TRBJ2-1; 7 bases agree with TRBD2. The CDR3 loop is CASSLGLAASYNEQFF. The CDR3 DNA follows: TGTGCCAGCAGCTTGGGGCTAGCGGCCTCCTACAATGAGCAGTTCTTC. Using reference TRBV7-8 and TRBJ2-1 for the parts outside the CDR3, the full variable domain is GAGVSQSPRYKVAKRGQDVALRCDPISGHVSLFWYQQALGQGPEFLTYFQNEAQLDKSGLPSDRFFAERPEGSVSTLKIQRTQQEDSAVYLCASSLGLAASYNEQFFGPGTRLTVL.